Described below is a single T cell receptor beta chain sequence and its context. What it binds is unknown. These data belong to a study of cytomegalovirus exposure and HLA in healthy donors. Study-wide results and caveats: Clonal expansion was found to be greater in HLA-associated TCR beta chains than in equally common others in a later analysis. When the data were analyzed later, several of the most significant clusters appeared to be linked to common viral pathogens. For TCR beta chains, V- and J-gene trimming was later linked to a missense DCLRE1C variant. A later examination showed that TCR association rates differed by HLA locus, with DRB1 most and HLA-C fewest.

V was cut by 6 bases and J by 5 bases, with 10 bases left in between. The CDR3 consists of 11 residues. CDR1 is SQVTM, CDR2 ANQGSEA, per germline. Use of 60 Vbeta and 13 Jbeta primers characterized the PCR. Using immunoSEQ multiplex PCR, the repertoire was profiled, and TCRdb retains in-frame clones only, with some absent. The sample totals under 250,000 clones. This receptor was taken from a girl aged 2 to 10 in good health and CMV-seropositive. V gene TRBV29-1 combines with J gene TRBJ1-1, with a weak D call TRBD1 (5 bases). The sequenced sample consisted of PBMCs. The chain's CDR3 is CSVVEGTEAFF. The CDR3 DNA reads as TGCAGCGTCGTGGAGGGGACTGAAGCTTTCTTT.